The next 2 T cell receptor beta chains were all read from a single sample in a study of blood T cell repertoires in COVID-19. The protocol was immunoSEQ multiplex PCR, while the TCRdb copy is restricted to in-frame clones and leaves out a portion. Of 150,000 to 200,000 clones in the sample, approximately 82% were seen once. Sequences were obtained from peripheral blood. Source of these receptors: an elderly woman with acute or convalescent COVID-19.

V usage is TRBV7-2 and J usage is TRBJ2-2, with TRBD2 matching 12 bases. This CDR3 is 17 amino acids long. Germline V gene sequence: CDR1 SGHTA, CDR2 FQGNSA. J lost 6 bases, V lost 4 bases, and 9 bases had no gene match. DNA of the CDR3: TGTGCCAGCAGCTCACTAGCGGGAGGCGTAGAATCCGGGGAGCTGTTTTTT. Protein: CASSSLAGGVESGELFF. The full variable domain, rest sourced from reference TRBV7-2 and TRBJ2-2, is GAGVSQSPSNKVTEKGKDVELRCDPISGHTALYWYRQSLGQGLEFLIYFQGNSAPDKSGLPSDRFSAERTGGSVSTLTIQRTQQEDSAVYLCASSSLAGGVESGELFFGEGSRLTVL.

The chain couples TRBV29-1 to TRBJ1-2; 10 positions match TRBD1. The CDR3 has 16 amino acids. With V trimmed by 4 bases and J by 0 bases, 8 bases remained unmatched. The germline V gene encodes CDR1 SQVTM and CDR2 ANQGSEA. CDR3 bases: TGCAGCGTTGCCGGGACAGGGGATTTGGCTAACTATGGCTACACCTTC. Amino acid sequence: CSVAGTGDLANYGYTF.